This T cell receptor beta chain was recovered during a study of blood T cell repertoires in COVID-19. Study details: Acute and convalescent COVID-19 samples came from the United States, Italy and Spain.

The age range of participants was about 18 to 95 years, with residence in fewer than 25 US areas. Participant reports of clinical history set cohort assignment. Each exposed participant met a COVID-19 case in the 2 weeks preceding study entry. With 4 bases clipped from V and 3 bases from J, the junction kept 2 bases outside the gene matches. This CDR3 has 14 amino acids. The germline V gene has CDR1 ENHRY and CDR2 SYGVKD. Repertoires were generated with immunoSEQ multiplex PCR, while TCRdb's copy carries only in-frame clones and drops some. The repertoire holds more than 200,000 clones, with roughly 88% as singletons.

Material for sequencing was PBMCs or T cells enriched from blood (not recorded which). V gene TRBV10-3 combines with J gene TRBJ2-1; the match to TRBD2 covers 8 bases. This TCR was sampled from a woman aged 25-40 years who had been exposed to COVID-19. This chain's CDR3 is CAISGRGGYNEQFF. The CDR3 bases are TGTGCCATCAGTGGACGGGGGGGCTACAATGAGCAGTTCTTC.